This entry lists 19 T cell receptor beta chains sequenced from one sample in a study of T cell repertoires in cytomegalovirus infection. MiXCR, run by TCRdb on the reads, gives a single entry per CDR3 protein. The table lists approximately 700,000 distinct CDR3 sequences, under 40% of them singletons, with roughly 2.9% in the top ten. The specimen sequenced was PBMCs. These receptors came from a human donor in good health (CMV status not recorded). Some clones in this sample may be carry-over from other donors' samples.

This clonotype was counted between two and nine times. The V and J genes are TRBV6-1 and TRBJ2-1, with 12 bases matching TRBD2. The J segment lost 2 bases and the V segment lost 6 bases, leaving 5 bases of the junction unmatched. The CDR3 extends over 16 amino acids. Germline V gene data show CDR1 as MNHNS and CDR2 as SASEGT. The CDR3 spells CASSRRLAGAYNEQFF. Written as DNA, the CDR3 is TGTGCCAGCAGCCGCCGACTAGCGGGGGCCTACAATGAGCAGTTCTTC.

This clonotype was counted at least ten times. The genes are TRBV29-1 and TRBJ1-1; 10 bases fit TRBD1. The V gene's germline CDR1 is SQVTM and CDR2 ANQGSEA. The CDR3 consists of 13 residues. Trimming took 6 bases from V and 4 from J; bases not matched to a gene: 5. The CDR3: CSVIGQGGTEAFF. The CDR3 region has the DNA TGCAGCGTAATAGGACAGGGGGGCACTGAAGCTTTCTTT. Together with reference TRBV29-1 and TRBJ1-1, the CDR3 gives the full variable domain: SAVISQKPSRDICQRGTSLTIQCQVDSQVTMMFWYRQQPGQSLTLIATANQGSEATYESGFVIDKFPISRPNLTFSTLTVSNMSPEDSSIYLCSVIGQGGTEAFFGQGTRLTVV.

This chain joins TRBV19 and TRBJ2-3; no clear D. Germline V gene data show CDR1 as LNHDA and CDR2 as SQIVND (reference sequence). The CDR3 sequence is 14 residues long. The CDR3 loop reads CAAQSRFHTDTQYF. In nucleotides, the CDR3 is TGTGCGGCTCAGTCTAGATTCCACACAGATACGCAGTATTTT.

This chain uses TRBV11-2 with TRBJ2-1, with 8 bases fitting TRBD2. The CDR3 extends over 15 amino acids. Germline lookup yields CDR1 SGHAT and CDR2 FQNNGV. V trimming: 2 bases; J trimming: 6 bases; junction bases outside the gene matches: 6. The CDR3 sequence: CASSLLALAVNEQFF. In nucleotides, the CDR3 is TGTGCCAGCAGCTTACTAGCACTAGCGGTCAATGAGCAGTTCTTC.

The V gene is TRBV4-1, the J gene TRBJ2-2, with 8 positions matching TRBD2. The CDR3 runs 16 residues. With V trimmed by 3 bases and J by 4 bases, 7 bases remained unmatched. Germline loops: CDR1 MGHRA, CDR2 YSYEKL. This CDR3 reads CASSQQLAGGTGELFF. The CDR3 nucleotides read TGCGCCAGCAGCCAGCAGCTAGCGGGTGGCACCGGGGAGCTGTTTTTT.

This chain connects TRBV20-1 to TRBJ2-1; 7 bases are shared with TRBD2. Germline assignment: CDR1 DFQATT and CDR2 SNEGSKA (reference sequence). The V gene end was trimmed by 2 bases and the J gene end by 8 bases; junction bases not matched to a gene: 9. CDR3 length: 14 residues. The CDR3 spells CSARSGGWLDEQFF. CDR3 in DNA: TGCAGTGCTAGATCGGGAGGCTGGTTGGATGAGCAGTTCTTC.

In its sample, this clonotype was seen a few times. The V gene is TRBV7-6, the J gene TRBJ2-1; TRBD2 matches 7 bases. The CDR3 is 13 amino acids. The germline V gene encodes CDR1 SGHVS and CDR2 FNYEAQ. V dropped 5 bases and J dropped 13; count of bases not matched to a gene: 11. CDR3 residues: CASSRSWDYPQFF. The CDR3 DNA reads TGTGCCAGCAGCCGCTCCTGGGACTACCCCCAGTTCTTC.

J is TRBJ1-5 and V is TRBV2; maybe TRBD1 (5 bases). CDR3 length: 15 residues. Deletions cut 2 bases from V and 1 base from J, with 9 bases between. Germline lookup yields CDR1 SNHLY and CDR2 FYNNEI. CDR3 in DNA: TGTGCCAGCAGTGAAAACGGGGCAAGCAATCAGCCCCAGCATTTT. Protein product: CASSENGASNQPQHF.

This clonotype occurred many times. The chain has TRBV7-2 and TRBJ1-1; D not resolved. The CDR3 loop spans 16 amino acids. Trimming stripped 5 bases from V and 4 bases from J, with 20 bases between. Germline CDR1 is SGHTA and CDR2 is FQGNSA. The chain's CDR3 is CASSPRSGFETTEAFF. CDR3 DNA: TGTGCCAGCAGCCCAAGGTCGGGGTTCGAGACCACTGAAGCTTTCTTT. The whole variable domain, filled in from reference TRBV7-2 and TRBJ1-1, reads GAGVSQSPSNKVTEKGKDVELRCDPISGHTALYWYRQSLGQGLEFLIYFQGNSAPDKSGLPSDRFSAERTGGSVSTLTIQRTQQEDSAVYLCASSPRSGFETTEAFFGQGTRLTVV.

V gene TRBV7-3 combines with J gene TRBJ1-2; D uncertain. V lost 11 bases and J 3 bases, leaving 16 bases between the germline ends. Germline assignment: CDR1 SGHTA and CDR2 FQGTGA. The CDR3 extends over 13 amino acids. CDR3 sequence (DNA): TGTGCCTCCGCGCCAGACGGATACTATGGCTACACCTTC. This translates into CASAPDGYYGYTF.

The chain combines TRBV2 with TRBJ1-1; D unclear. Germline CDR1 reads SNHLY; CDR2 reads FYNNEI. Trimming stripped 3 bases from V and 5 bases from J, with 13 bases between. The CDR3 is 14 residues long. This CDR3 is CASSELQRETEAFF. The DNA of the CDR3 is TGTGCCAGCAGTGAGCTACAACGGGAGACTGAAGCTTTCTTT.

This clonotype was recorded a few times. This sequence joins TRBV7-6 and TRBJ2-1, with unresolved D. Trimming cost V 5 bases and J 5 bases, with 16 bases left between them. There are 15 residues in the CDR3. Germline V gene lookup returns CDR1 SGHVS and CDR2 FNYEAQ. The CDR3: CASSEDTRANNEQFF. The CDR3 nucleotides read TGTGCCAGCAGCGAAGACACCCGGGCTAACAATGAGCAGTTCTTC.

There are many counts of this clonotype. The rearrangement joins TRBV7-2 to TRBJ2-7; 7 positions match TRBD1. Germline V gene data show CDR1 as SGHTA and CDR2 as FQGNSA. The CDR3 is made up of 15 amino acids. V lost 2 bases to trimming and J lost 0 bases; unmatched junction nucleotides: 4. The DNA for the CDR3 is TGTGCCAGCAGCTTATTTAGGACAGGCTCCTACGAGCAGTACTTC. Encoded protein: CASSLFRTGSYEQYF.

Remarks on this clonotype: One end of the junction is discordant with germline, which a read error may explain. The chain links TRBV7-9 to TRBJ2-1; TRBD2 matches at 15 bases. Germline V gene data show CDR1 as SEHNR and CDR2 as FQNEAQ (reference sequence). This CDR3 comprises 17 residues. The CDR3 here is CAISPGLAGGSRGEQFF. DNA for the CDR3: TGTGCCATCAGCCCGGGACTAGCGGGAGGAAGCAGGGGGGAGCAGTTCTTC.

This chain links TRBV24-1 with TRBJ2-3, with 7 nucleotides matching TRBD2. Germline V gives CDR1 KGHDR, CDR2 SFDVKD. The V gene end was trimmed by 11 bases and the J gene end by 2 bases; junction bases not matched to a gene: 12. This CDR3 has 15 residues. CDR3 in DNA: TGTGCCAGCCGCGGAAAGGGAGGGCCCACAGATACGCAGTATTTT. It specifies CASRGKGGPTDTQYF.

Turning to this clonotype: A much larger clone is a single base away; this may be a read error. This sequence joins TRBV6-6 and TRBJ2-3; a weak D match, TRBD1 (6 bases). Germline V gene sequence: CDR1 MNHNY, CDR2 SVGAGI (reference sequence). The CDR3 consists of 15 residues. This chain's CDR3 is CASCQRTESPDTPYF. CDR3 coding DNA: TGTGCCAGCTGCCAACGGACAGAGTCCCCAGATACGCCGTATTTT.

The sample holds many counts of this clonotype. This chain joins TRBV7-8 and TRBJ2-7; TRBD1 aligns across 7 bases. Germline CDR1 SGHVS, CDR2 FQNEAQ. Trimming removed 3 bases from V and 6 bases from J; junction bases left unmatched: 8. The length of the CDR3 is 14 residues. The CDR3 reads CASSFGDRVGEQYF. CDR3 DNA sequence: TGTGCCAGCAGCTTCGGCGACAGGGTGGGCGAGCAGTACTTC.

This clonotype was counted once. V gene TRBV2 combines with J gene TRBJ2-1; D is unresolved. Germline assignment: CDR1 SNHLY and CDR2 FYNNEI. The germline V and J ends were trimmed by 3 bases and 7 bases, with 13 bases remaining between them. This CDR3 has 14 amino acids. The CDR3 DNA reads TGTGCCAGCAGTGAGTCCAGGCTGTCGAATGAGCAGTTCTTC. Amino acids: CASSESRLSNEQFF.

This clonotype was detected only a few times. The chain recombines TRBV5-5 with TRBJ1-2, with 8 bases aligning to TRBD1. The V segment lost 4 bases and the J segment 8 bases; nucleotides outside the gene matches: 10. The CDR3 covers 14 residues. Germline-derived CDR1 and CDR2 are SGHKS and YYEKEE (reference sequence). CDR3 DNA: TGTGCCAGCAGCCAGGGACAGGATTTGCGAGGCTACACCTTC. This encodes CASSQGQDLRGYTF.